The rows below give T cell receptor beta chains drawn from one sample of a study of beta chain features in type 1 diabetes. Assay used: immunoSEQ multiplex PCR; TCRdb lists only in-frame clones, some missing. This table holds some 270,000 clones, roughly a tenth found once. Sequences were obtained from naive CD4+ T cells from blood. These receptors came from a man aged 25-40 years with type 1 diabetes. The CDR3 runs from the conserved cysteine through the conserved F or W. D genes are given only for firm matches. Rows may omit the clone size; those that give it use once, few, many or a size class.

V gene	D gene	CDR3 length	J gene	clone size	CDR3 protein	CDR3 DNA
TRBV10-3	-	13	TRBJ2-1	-	CAIMIDSYNEQFF	TGTGCCATCATGATAGACTCCTACAATGAGCAGTTCTTC
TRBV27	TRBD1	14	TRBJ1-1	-	CASRISRDRGEAFF	TGTGCCAGCAGGATAAGTCGGGACAGGGGAGAAGCTTTCTTT
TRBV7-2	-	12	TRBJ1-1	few	CASSSLGLEAFF	TGTGCCAGCAGCTCCCTGGGACTAGAAGCTTTCTTT
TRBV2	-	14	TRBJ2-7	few	CASSEWSRSYEQYF	TGTGCCAGCAGTGAATGGAGTCGCTCCTACGAGCAGTACTTC
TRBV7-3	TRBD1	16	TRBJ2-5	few	CASSPRDRGQRETQYF	TGTGCCAGCAGCCCCCGGGACAGGGGGCAACGAGAGACCCAGTACTTC
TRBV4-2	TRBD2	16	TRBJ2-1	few	CASSQEGGMAYNEQFF	TGTGCCAGCAGCCAAGAGGGGGGGATGGCCTACAATGAGCAGTTCTTC
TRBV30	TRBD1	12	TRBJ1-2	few	CARGQDNYGYTF	TGTGCCCGAGGACAGGATAACTATGGCTACACCTTC
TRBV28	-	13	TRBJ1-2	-	CASSTGGFVGYTF	TGTGCCAGCAGCACTGGAGGGTTCGTAGGCTACACCTTC
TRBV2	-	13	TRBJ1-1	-	CASSEQGNTEAFF	TGTGCCAGCAGTGAACAGGGGAACACTGAAGCTTTCTTT
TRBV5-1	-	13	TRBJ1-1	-	CASSLQDNTEAFF	TGCGCCAGCAGCTTACAGGATAACACTGAAGCTTTCTTT
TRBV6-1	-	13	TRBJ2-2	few	CASRPFYTGELFF	TGTGCCAGCCGTCCCTTTTACACCGGGGAGCTGTTTTTT
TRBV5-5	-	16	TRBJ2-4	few	CASSPRDSLAKNIQYF	TGTGCCAGCAGCCCCCGAGACAGCCTAGCCAAAAACATTCAGTACTTC
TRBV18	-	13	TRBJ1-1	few	CASSPIEDTEAFF	TGTGCCAGCTCACCCATTGAGGACACTGAAGCTTTCTTT
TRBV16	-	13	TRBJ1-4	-	CASSRYRDEKLFF	TGTGCCAGCAGCAGGTACAGGGATGAAAAACTGTTTTTT
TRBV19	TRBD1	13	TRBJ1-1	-	CASSIRQGVEAFF	TGTGCCAGTAGTATAAGACAGGGGGTTGAAGCTTTCTTT
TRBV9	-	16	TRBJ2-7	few	CASSVDYGVPPYEQYF	TGTGCCAGCAGCGTTGACTACGGAGTGCCTCCCTACGAGCAGTACTTC
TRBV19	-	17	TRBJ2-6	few	CASSPIVGASGANVLTF	TGTGCCAGTAGTCCCATCGTGGGAGCCTCTGGGGCCAACGTCCTGACTTTC
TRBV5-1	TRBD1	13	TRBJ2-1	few	CASSVDRAYEQFF	TGCGCCAGCAGCGTGGACAGGGCGTATGAGCAGTTCTTC
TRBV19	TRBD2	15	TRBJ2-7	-	CASSLREGNSYEQYF	TGTGCCAGTAGTCTCCGGGAGGGCAACTCCTACGAGCAGTACTTC
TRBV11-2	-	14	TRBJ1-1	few	CASSSSRVNTEAFF	TGTGCCAGCAGCTCGTCGAGGGTGAACACTGAAGCTTTCTTT
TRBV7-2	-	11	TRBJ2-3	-	CASSSWDIKYF	TGTGCCAGCAGCTCCTGGGACATTAAGTATTTT
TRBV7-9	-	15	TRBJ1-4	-	CASSSKTETNEKLFF	TGTGCCAGCAGCTCGAAGACAGAAACTAATGAAAAACTGTTTTTT
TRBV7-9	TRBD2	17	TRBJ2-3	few	CASSLLGLAFYVDTQYF	TGTGCCAGCAGCCTCCTCGGACTAGCTTTCTATGTAGATACGCAGTATTTT
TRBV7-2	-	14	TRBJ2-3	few	CASSFGGSTDTQYF	TGTGCCAGCAGCTTTGGCGGGAGCACAGATACGCAGTATTTT